These 24 T cell receptor beta chains were sequenced from one sample in a study of blood T cell repertoires in COVID-19. Data came from immunoSEQ multiplex PCR; TCRdb stores just in-frame clones and leaves some out. There are 150,000 to 200,000 clones in the sample; roughly 90% occur only once, and around 8% lies in the top ten. Sequencing was done on a sample of PBMCs or T cells enriched from blood (not recorded which). These receptor sequences come from a woman aged 18-35 years who had recovered from COVID-19.

This clone was detected once. The chain is built from TRBV5-8 and TRBJ2-7, with 10 bases lining up with TRBD2. Germline V gene sequence: CDR1 SGHTS, CDR2 YDEGEE. V shed 4 bases, J shed 4 bases, and the junction held 11 bases outside the gene matches. The CDR3 totals 16 residues. In nucleotides, the CDR3 is TGTGCCAGCAGCGGGAACTACGCTAGCGGGGGATACGAGCAGTACTTC. It yields the protein CASSGNYASGGYEQYF.

In its sample, this clone was seen once. The chain couples TRBV28 to TRBJ1-6, with D tentatively TRBD1 (6 bases). CDR3 length: 17 amino acids. V was clipped by 5 bases and J by 2 bases, with 16 bases between them. Germline CDR1 is MDHEN and CDR2 is SYDVKM. DNA for the CDR3: TGTGCCAGCAGTCCCGTGGGGGCGATTCCCTATAATTCACCCCTCCACTTT. Its protein is CASSPVGAIPYNSPLHF.

This chain links TRBV24-1 with TRBJ1-5; possible D gene TRBD1, 5 bases. The CDR3 has 16 residues. Germline V gene data show CDR1 as KGHDR and CDR2 as SFDVKD. V lost 4 bases and J 2 bases, leaving 14 bases between the germline ends. CDR3 loop: CATSDAGRGGNQPQHF. The CDR3 nucleotides are TGTGCCACCAGTGACGCCGGAAGGGGCGGCAATCAGCCCCAGCATTTT.

V is TRBV12-3 or TRBV12-4 and J is TRBJ1-1, with D unresolved. Trimming shortened V by 1 base and J by 4 bases, and 7 bases separated the two germline ends. The CDR3 totals 13 residues. DNA of the CDR3: TGTGCCAGCAGTTTAGTGGGGAGCACTGAAGCTTTCTTT. Translation: CASSLVGSTEAFF.

The chain joins TRBV9 to TRBJ1-2; 11 nucleotides agree with TRBD1. This CDR3 has 16 amino acids. Germline V gene sequence: CDR1 SGDLS, CDR2 YYNGEE. V trimming: 0 bases; J trimming: 6 bases; junction bases outside the gene matches: 7. The CDR3 DNA follows: TGTGCCAGCAGCGTAGCAACCTGGACAGGGGGCAATGGCTACACCTTC. This codes for CASSVATWTGGNGYTF.

V usage is TRBV27 and J usage is TRBJ1-2, with D possibly being TRBD1 (5 bases). CDR1 and CDR2 from the germline V gene are MNHEY and SMNVEV (reference sequence). The CDR3 totals 15 residues. Trimming took 7 bases from V and 0 from J, leaving 15 bases between them. CDR3 bases: TGTGCCAGCAACCGGGAGGGGTTTGCTAACTATGGCTACACCTTC. This translates into CASNREGFANYGYTF.

This clone was seen a handful of times. The chain is built from TRBV9 and TRBJ2-1; 7 nucleotides align to TRBD1. Trimming cost V 2 bases and J 6 bases; bases outside gene matches: 5. CDR1 is SGDLS, CDR2 YYNGEE, per germline. The CDR3 length is 14 residues. CDR3 sequence: CASSVGQGVNEQFF. The CDR3 DNA follows: TGTGCCAGCAGCGTGGGCCAGGGGGTCAATGAGCAGTTCTTC.

The V and J genes are TRBV10-3 and TRBJ1-3; tentatively, D is TRBD1 (5 bases). Germline loops: CDR1 ENHRY, CDR2 SYGVKD. The CDR3 extends over 15 amino acids. V dropped 6 bases and J dropped 0 bases, with 12 bases sitting between them. The CDR3: CAISDRASSGNTIYF. The DNA of the CDR3 is TGTGCCATCAGCGACAGAGCGAGCTCTGGAAACACCATATATTTT.

The chain has TRBV12-3 or TRBV12-4 and TRBJ2-7; D is undetermined. The CDR3 loop spans 13 amino acids. With 6 bases removed from V and 6 bases from J, the gap between germline ends came to 15 bases. The CDR3 bases are TGTGCCAGCAGACCGGGTCTCAACCCCGAGCAGTACTTC. Translating gives CASRPGLNPEQYF.

This clone showed up many times. The chain links TRBV2 to TRBJ2-7, with TRBD2 matching over 13 bases. Looked up from germline, CDR1 is SNHLY and CDR2 is FYNNEI. The CDR3 spans 14 residues. V lost 9 bases and J lost 5; bases outside the gene matches: 7. The CDR3 region is CASQTSGGRNEQYF. CDR3 DNA: TGTGCCAGTCAGACTAGCGGGGGGAGGAACGAGCAGTACTTC.

The chain is built from TRBV28 and TRBJ2-7, with D perhaps TRBD1 (6 bases). The CDR3 has 15 residues. The V gene's germline CDR1 is MDHEN and CDR2 SYDVKM. The V gene lost 5 bases and the J gene lost 0 bases, with 14 bases spanning the gap. This chain's CDR3 is CASSQGSSSSYEQYF. The CDR3, as DNA: TGTGCCAGCAGTCAGGGGAGTAGTAGCTCCTACGAGCAGTACTTC.

This clone has just a few counts. The chain has TRBV2 and TRBJ2-6; possibly TRBD2 for D (5 bases). V was clipped by 3 bases and J by 4 bases, with 13 bases between them. The CDR3 spans 16 residues. Germline assignment: CDR1 SNHLY and CDR2 FYNNEI. In nucleotides, the CDR3 is TGTGCCAGCAGTGAGGTTCGAGGGCCCGGGGCCAACGTCCTGACTTTC. Its translation is CASSEVRGPGANVLTF.

This clone was picked up a small number of times. This chain uses TRBV6-6 with TRBJ2-7; tentative D call: TRBD1 (5 bases). With 2 bases removed from V and 3 bases from J, the gap between germline ends came to 8 bases. The CDR3 consists of 13 residues. Germline V gene data show CDR1 as MNHNY and CDR2 as SVGAGI (reference sequence). In nucleotides, the CDR3 is TGTGCCAGCAGTTACGGGGCGAGCTACGAGCAGTACTTC. It encodes CASSYGASYEQYF.

This clone occurred once. The genes are TRBV5-1 and TRBJ1-4; D is ambiguous. The germline CDR1 and CDR2 sequences are SGHRS and YFSETQ. V lost 0 bases and J 0 bases, leaving 6 bases between the germline ends. This CDR3 has 15 amino acids. Written as DNA, the CDR3 is TGCGCCAGCAGCTTGGCCCTCGCAACTAATGAAAAACTGTTTTTT. It is translated as CASSLALATNEKLFF. Combining the CDR3 with reference TRBV5-1 and TRBJ1-4 gives the whole variable domain KAGVTQTPRYLIKTRGQQVTLSCSPISGHRSVSWYQQTPGQGLQFLFEYFSETQRNKGNFPGRFSGRQFSNSRSEMNVSTLELGDSALYLCASSLALATNEKLFFGSGTQLSVL.

This chain uses TRBV6-5 with TRBJ2-3, with D perhaps TRBD2 (5 bases). Germline CDR1 is MNHEY and CDR2 is SVGAGI. This CDR3 region has 14 residues. V was trimmed by 8 bases and J by 0 bases, leaving 12 bases between them. CDR3 sequence: CASGRLASTDTQYF. CDR3 bases: TGTGCCAGCGGCCGGTTAGCGAGCACAGATACGCAGTATTTT.

The chain carries TRBV15 and TRBJ2-1; the D gene is possibly TRBD2 (6 bases). This CDR3 contains 15 residues. Germline V CDR1 and CDR2: LNHNV, YYDKDF (reference sequence). Trimming removed 7 bases from V and 3 bases from J, with 16 bases in between. CDR3 residues: CATIGASAIYNEQFF. Written as DNA, the CDR3 is TGTGCCACCATCGGGGCTAGCGCGATCTACAATGAGCAGTTCTTC.

The chain is built from TRBV3-1 (or the pseudogene TRBV3-2) and TRBJ2-6; tentatively, D is TRBD1 (6 bases). V was shortened by 0 bases and J by 2 bases, with 8 bases between the two germline ends. This CDR3 is 16 amino acids long. Germline V gene data show CDR1 as LGHDT and CDR2 as YNNKEL (reference sequence). CDR3 loop: CASSQEPGAGANVLTF. The CDR3 nucleotides are TGTGCCAGCAGCCAAGAGCCAGGGGCTGGGGCCAACGTCCTGACTTTC.

The J gene is TRBJ1-6, the V gene TRBV7-2, with TRBD1 identical over 7 bases. The V gene's germline CDR1 is SGHTA and CDR2 FQGNSA. After removal of 1 base from V and 7 bases from J, the junction contained 7 bases not matched to a gene. The CDR3 length is 16 residues. The CDR3 DNA is TGTGCCAGCAGCTTAGGAGGGGGCGTTAAGAATTCACCCCTCCACTTT. Translation gives CASSLGGGVKNSPLHF.

The chain uses TRBV7-9 and TRBJ2-5; D uncertain. Germline V gives CDR1 SEHNR, CDR2 FQNEAQ (reference sequence). The V end was cut by 5 bases, the J end by 3 bases, with 10 bases between. There are 13 residues in the CDR3. Here the CDR3 DNA reads TGTGCCAGCAGCCCCAGTCGGGAAGAGACCCAGTACTTC. Translating gives CASSPSREETQYF.

The chain employs TRBV28 and TRBJ1-3; D possibly corresponds to TRBD1 (5 bases). Germline assignment: CDR1 MDHEN and CDR2 SYDVKM. This CDR3 comprises 14 residues. V was cut by 3 bases and J by 0 bases, with 6 bases left in between. As DNA, the CDR3 is TGTGCCAGCAGTTTCGACAGCTCTGGAAACACCATATATTTT. Its protein product is CASSFDSSGNTIYF.

This clone was observed once. This sample includes further DNA sequences coding for the same CDR3. J is TRBJ1-2 and V is TRBV28, with 7 nucleotides matching TRBD1. This CDR3 spans 13 amino acids. Germline V gene sequence: CDR1 MDHEN, CDR2 SYDVKM. Trimming at V came to 6 bases and at J to 4 bases, leaving 5 bases not matched to a gene. The CDR3 nucleotides read TGTGCCAGCAGCTTGGGACAGAGCTATGGCTACACCTTC. Translation gives CASSLGQSYGYTF.

The CDR3 loop reads CATSRQGLPQHF. As DNA, the CDR3 is TGTGCCACCAGCAGACAGGGGTTGCCCCAGCATTTT. This sequence joins TRBV15 and TRBJ1-5; a weak D match, TRBD1 (6 bases). Germline values: CDR1 LNHNV, CDR2 YYDKDF (reference sequence). This CDR3 region has 12 residues. Trimming cost V 2 bases and J 9 bases, with 8 bases left between them. Using reference TRBV15 and TRBJ1-5 for the parts outside the CDR3, the full variable domain is DAMVIQNPRYQVTQFGKPVTLSCSQTLNHNVMYWYQQKSSQAPKLLFHYYDKDFNNEADTPDNFQSRRPNTSFCFLDIRSPGLGDTAMYLCATSRQGLPQHFGDGTRLSIL.

This rearrangement joins TRBV3-1 (or the pseudogene TRBV3-2) to TRBJ1-6; perhaps TRBD1 as D (5 bases). The CDR3 is 17 amino acids. CDR1 is LGHDT, CDR2 YNNKEL, per germline (reference sequence). Trimming removed 2 bases from V and 2 bases from J, with 13 bases in between. The CDR3 protein is CASSQRQGTPYNSPLHF. The CDR3 DNA reads as TGTGCCAGCAGCCAAAGGCAGGGAACCCCCTATAATTCACCCCTCCACTTT.

The rearrangement joins TRBV6-5 to TRBJ1-2, with TRBD1 identical over 8 bases. Germline V CDR1 and CDR2: MNHEY, SVGAGI. The CDR3 consists of 16 residues. The V segment lost 1 base and the J segment 8 bases; nucleotides outside the gene matches: 12. CDR3 nucleotide sequence: TGTGCCAGCAGTTACTTCCCCCAGGGGGCAATGGGGGGCTACACCTTC. This sequence encodes CASSYFPQGAMGGYTF.